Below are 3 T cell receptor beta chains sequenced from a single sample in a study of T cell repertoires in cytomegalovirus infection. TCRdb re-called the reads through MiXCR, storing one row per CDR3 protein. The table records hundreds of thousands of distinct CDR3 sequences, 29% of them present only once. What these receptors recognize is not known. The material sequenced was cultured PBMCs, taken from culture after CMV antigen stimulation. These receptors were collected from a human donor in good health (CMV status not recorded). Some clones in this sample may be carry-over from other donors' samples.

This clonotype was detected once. CDR3 sequence (DNA): TGTGCCAGCATCCGGTATATACAGGGGAACAATCAGCCCCAGCATTTT. Its translation is CASIRYIQGNNQPQHF. The V gene is TRBV6-6, the J gene TRBJ1-5; 7 bases line up with TRBD1. This CDR3 is built from 16 residues. J was trimmed by 3 bases and V by 7 bases; bases with no gene match: 12. CDR1 and CDR2 (germline): MNHNY, SVGAGI (reference sequence).

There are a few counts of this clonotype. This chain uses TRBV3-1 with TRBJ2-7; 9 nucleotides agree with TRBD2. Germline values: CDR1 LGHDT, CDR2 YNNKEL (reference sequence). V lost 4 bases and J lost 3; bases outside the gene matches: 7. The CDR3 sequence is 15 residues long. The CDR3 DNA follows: TGTGCCAGCAGCCGTCGGAATAGCGGGAGCTACGAGCAGTACTTC. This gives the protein CASSRRNSGSYEQYF.

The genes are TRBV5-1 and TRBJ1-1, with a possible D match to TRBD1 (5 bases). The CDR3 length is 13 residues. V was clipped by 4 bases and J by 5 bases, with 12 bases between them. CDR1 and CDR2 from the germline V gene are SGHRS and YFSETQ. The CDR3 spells CASSPPSGTEAFF. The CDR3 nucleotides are TGCGCCAGCAGCCCTCCTTCAGGGACTGAAGCTTTCTTT.